This is a list of T cell receptor beta chains from one sample in a study of CD8 T cells in Susac syndrome. MiXCR was run by TCRdb on the immunoSEQ multiplex PCR reads, yielding one entry per CDR3 protein. The sample holds around 110,000 distinct CDR3 sequences; roughly 95% are singletons and the top ten take less than 0.15%. The sequenced sample was CD4+ T cells from PBMCs. Source of these receptors: a human donor with Susac syndrome. CDR3s include the opening cysteine and the closing phenylalanine or tryptophan. A D gene is named only where the DNA matches it firmly. Some rows have no size entry. The others give once, few or many, or a class for an expanded clone.

d_call: TRBD1; clone_size: NA; j_call: TRBJ2-2; v_call: TRBV20-1; cdr3_aa: CSARVGTGGSNTGELFF; cdr3_nt: TGCAGTGCTAGAGTCGGGACAGGGGGGTCGAACACCGGGGAGCTGTTTTTT
d_call: NA; clone_size: NA; j_call: TRBJ2-7; v_call: TRBV7-6; cdr3_aa: CASSSQGGTYEQYF; cdr3_nt: TGTGCCAGCAGCTCCCAGGGGGGAACCTACGAGCAGTACTTC
d_call: NA; clone_size: NA; j_call: TRBJ2-7; v_call: TRBV5-1; cdr3_aa: CASTSGGSRSSYEQYF; cdr3_nt: TGCGCCAGCACCTCCGGAGGGTCCAGGAGCTCCTACGAGCAGTACTTC
d_call: NA; clone_size: once; j_call: TRBJ2-3; v_call: TRBV20-1; cdr3_aa: CSARGSKTRTDTQYF; cdr3_nt: TGCAGTGCTAGGGGTTCCAAGACACGCACAGATACGCAGTATTTT
d_call: TRBD2; clone_size: NA; j_call: TRBJ2-3; v_call: TRBV29-1; cdr3_aa: CSVESLAGADTQYF; cdr3_nt: TGCAGCGTTGAGAGTCTAGCGGGAGCAGATACGCAGTATTTT
d_call: NA; clone_size: NA; j_call: TRBJ2-7; v_call: TRBV29-1; cdr3_aa: CSVVASYEQYF; cdr3_nt: TGCAGCGTTGTCGCATCCTACGAGCAGTACTTC
d_call: NA; clone_size: NA; j_call: TRBJ1-5; v_call: TRBV10-3; cdr3_aa: CAISESKQPQHF; cdr3_nt: TGTGCCATCAGTGAGTCGAAACAGCCCCAGCATTTT
d_call: NA; clone_size: NA; j_call: TRBJ1-5; v_call: TRBV18; cdr3_aa: CASSPDGHSNQPQHF; cdr3_nt: TGTGCCAGCTCACCCGACGGCCATAGCAATCAGCCCCAGCATTTT
d_call: TRBD1; clone_size: NA; j_call: TRBJ1-2; v_call: TRBV10-3; cdr3_aa: CAIRLQGGDYGYTF; cdr3_nt: TGTGCCATCAGACTACAGGGGGGAGACTATGGCTACACCTTC
d_call: TRBD1; clone_size: once; j_call: TRBJ1-4; v_call: TRBV29-1; cdr3_aa: CSVGPGQGAPTEKLFF; cdr3_nt: TGCAGCGTTGGGCCTGGACAGGGGGCTCCCACGGAAAAACTGTTTTTT
d_call: TRBD2; clone_size: NA; j_call: TRBJ2-7; v_call: TRBV2; cdr3_aa: CASSPGLAVYEQYF; cdr3_nt: TGTGCCAGCAGTCCCGGACTAGCGGTATACGAGCAGTACTTC
d_call: NA; clone_size: NA; j_call: TRBJ2-1; v_call: TRBV5-4; cdr3_aa: CASSSPYSGYNEQFF; cdr3_nt: TGTGCCAGCAGCTCCCCCTATTCCGGGTACAATGAGCAGTTCTTC
d_call: NA; clone_size: NA; j_call: TRBJ2-5; v_call: TRBV5-1; cdr3_aa: CASSSEGGQYF; cdr3_nt: TGCGCCAGCAGCTCCGAGGGGGGCCAGTACTTC
d_call: NA; clone_size: NA; j_call: TRBJ1-4; v_call: TRBV4-2; cdr3_aa: CASSSSSTNEKLFF; cdr3_nt: TGTGCCAGCAGTAGTTCCTCAACTAATGAAAAACTGTTTTTT
d_call: NA; clone_size: few; j_call: TRBJ2-7; v_call: TRBV7-9; cdr3_aa: CASSLSQYEQYF; cdr3_nt: TGTGCCAGCAGCTTATCCCAGTACGAGCAGTACTTC
d_call: TRBD2; clone_size: NA; j_call: TRBJ2-7; v_call: TRBV28; cdr3_aa: CASTPALASSGEQYF; cdr3_nt: TGTGCCAGCACGCCGGCACTAGCGAGCTCGGGCGAGCAGTACTTC
d_call: TRBD1; clone_size: NA; j_call: TRBJ1-5; v_call: TRBV30; cdr3_aa: CAWSEGTVNQPQHF; cdr3_nt: TGTGCCTGGAGTGAGGGGACAGTAAATCAGCCCCAGCATTTT
d_call: TRBD2; clone_size: once; j_call: TRBJ2-4; v_call: TRBV20-1; cdr3_aa: CSAWTSGRGGMGKNIQYF; cdr3_nt: TGCAGTGCCTGGACTAGCGGGAGAGGGGGGATGGGCAAAAACATTCAGTACTTC
d_call: TRBD2; clone_size: NA; j_call: TRBJ2-7; v_call: TRBV30; cdr3_aa: CAWSAGARLAEHYEQYF; cdr3_nt: TGTGCCTGGAGTGCCGGAGCCCGCCTAGCGGAGCACTACGAGCAGTACTTC
d_call: NA; clone_size: NA; j_call: TRBJ1-1; v_call: TRBV11-1; cdr3_aa: CATGAEAFF; cdr3_nt: TGTGCCACCGGAGCTGAAGCTTTCTTT
d_call: NA; clone_size: NA; j_call: TRBJ1-1; v_call: TRBV20-1; cdr3_aa: CSPGLGRSWNTEAFF; cdr3_nt: TGCAGTCCGGGCTTGGGGCGAAGTTGGAACACTGAAGCTTTCTTT
d_call: TRBD1; clone_size: NA; j_call: TRBJ1-1; v_call: TRBV7-6; cdr3_aa: CASSPRTGGSNTEAFF; cdr3_nt: TGTGCCAGCAGCCCCCGGACAGGCGGCTCGAACACTGAAGCTTTCTTT
d_call: TRBD2; clone_size: NA; j_call: TRBJ2-3; v_call: TRBV5-1; cdr3_aa: CASSSLAGGADTQYF; cdr3_nt: TGCGCCAGCAGCTCTCTAGCGGGAGGCGCAGATACGCAGTATTTT
d_call: NA; clone_size: NA; j_call: TRBJ2-1; v_call: TRBV27; cdr3_aa: CASSLSGAQYNEQLF; cdr3_nt: TGTGCCAGCAGTTTATCGGGGGCGCAGTACAATGAGCAGCTCTTC
d_call: NA; clone_size: NA; j_call: TRBJ2-7; v_call: TRBV20-1; cdr3_aa: CSARDPGYEQYF; cdr3_nt: TGCAGTGCTAGAGACCCAGGCTACGAGCAGTACTTC
d_call: TRBD2; clone_size: NA; j_call: TRBJ2-7; v_call: TRBV13; cdr3_aa: CASSFSGTSDEQYF; cdr3_nt: TGTGCCAGCAGCTTCTCCGGGACTAGCGACGAGCAGTACTTC
d_call: NA; clone_size: NA; j_call: TRBJ2-7; v_call: TRBV1; cdr3_aa: CTSSISGSKYEQYF; cdr3_nt: TGCACCAGCAGCATCAGCGGGAGTAAGTACGAGCAGTACTTC
d_call: NA; clone_size: NA; j_call: TRBJ1-2; v_call: TRBV12-3/TRBV12-4; cdr3_aa: CASSPGVYGYTF; cdr3_nt: TGTGCCAGCAGCCCGGGAGTTTATGGCTACACCTTC
d_call: TRBD1; clone_size: NA; j_call: TRBJ1-1; v_call: TRBV3-1; cdr3_aa: CASSQKGSTGEAFF; cdr3_nt: TGTGCCAGCAGCCAGAAGGGCTCGACAGGGGAAGCTTTCTTT
d_call: TRBD2; clone_size: few; j_call: TRBJ2-1; v_call: TRBV7-2; cdr3_aa: CASSLREREIPNEQFF; cdr3_nt: TGTGCCAGCAGCTTAAGAGAGCGGGAGATCCCCAATGAGCAGTTCTTC
d_call: NA; clone_size: NA; j_call: TRBJ2-1; v_call: TRBV27; cdr3_aa: CASSNRVPDEQFF; cdr3_nt: TGTGCCAGCAGCAATAGAGTACCTGATGAGCAGTTCTTC
d_call: NA; clone_size: NA; j_call: TRBJ1-2; v_call: TRBV29-1; cdr3_aa: CSVVSGTASYGYTF; cdr3_nt: TGCAGCGTCGTCTCCGGGACGGCGAGCTATGGCTACACCTTC
d_call: TRBD1; clone_size: NA; j_call: TRBJ2-1; v_call: TRBV5-1; cdr3_aa: CASSLVGTGGGNEQFF; cdr3_nt: TGCGCCAGCAGCTTGGTTGGGACAGGGGGAGGCAATGAGCAGTTCTTC
d_call: TRBD1; clone_size: NA; j_call: TRBJ1-1; v_call: TRBV9; cdr3_aa: CASSAGTGNTEAFF; cdr3_nt: TGTGCCAGCAGCGCTGGGACAGGGAACACTGAAGCTTTCTTT
d_call: TRBD1; clone_size: once; j_call: TRBJ1-2; v_call: TRBV4-2; cdr3_aa: CASSQESGGNNYGYTF; cdr3_nt: TGTGCCAGCAGCCAAGAATCAGGGGGGAATAACTATGGCTACACCTTC
d_call: NA; clone_size: NA; j_call: TRBJ1-1; v_call: TRBV5-1; cdr3_aa: CASSLARGALNTEAFF; cdr3_nt: TGCGCCAGCAGCTTGGCCCGGGGGGCGCTGAACACTGAAGCTTTCTTT
d_call: NA; clone_size: NA; j_call: TRBJ1-1; v_call: TRBV12-3/TRBV12-4; cdr3_aa: CASRSGTNTEAFF; cdr3_nt: TGTGCCAGCAGGAGTGGTACGAACACTGAAGCTTTCTTT
d_call: NA; clone_size: NA; j_call: TRBJ2-7; v_call: TRBV29-1; cdr3_aa: CSVRLGSREQYF; cdr3_nt: TGCAGCGTTCGCCTGGGGAGTCGGGAGCAGTACTTC
d_call: NA; clone_size: NA; j_call: TRBJ2-2; v_call: TRBV11-1; cdr3_aa: CASSSKWALNTGELFF; cdr3_nt: TGTGCCAGCAGCTCTAAGTGGGCTCTTAACACCGGGGAGCTGTTTTTT
d_call: NA; clone_size: NA; j_call: TRBJ2-7; v_call: TRBV28; cdr3_aa: CASSLYPRKYEQYF; cdr3_nt: TGTGCCAGCAGTTTATACCCCCGAAAATACGAGCAGTACTTC
d_call: TRBD1; clone_size: NA; j_call: TRBJ2-7; v_call: TRBV6-5; cdr3_aa: CASSFTGAGSYEQYF; cdr3_nt: TGTGCCAGCAGTTTTACAGGGGCGGGCTCCTACGAGCAGTACTTC
d_call: TRBD2; clone_size: NA; j_call: TRBJ2-7; v_call: TRBV18; cdr3_aa: CASSQPGLAIYEQYF; cdr3_nt: TGTGCCAGCTCACAACCGGGACTAGCCATCTACGAGCAGTACTTC
d_call: NA; clone_size: NA; j_call: TRBJ2-1; v_call: TRBV4-3; cdr3_aa: CASSQGRRYNEQFF; cdr3_nt: TGCGCCAGCAGCCAAGGTAGGCGGTACAATGAGCAGTTCTTC
d_call: TRBD2; clone_size: NA; j_call: TRBJ2-1; v_call: TRBV20-1; cdr3_aa: CSAWTSAYNEQFF; cdr3_nt: TGCAGTGCCTGGACTAGCGCCTACAATGAGCAGTTCTTC
d_call: NA; clone_size: NA; j_call: TRBJ2-1; v_call: TRBV7-9; cdr3_aa: CASRLSEDEQFF; cdr3_nt: TGTGCCAGCAGACTCAGCGAGGATGAGCAGTTCTTC
d_call: TRBD1; clone_size: NA; j_call: TRBJ1-5; v_call: TRBV4-1; cdr3_aa: CASSQVWTGGNQPQHF; cdr3_nt: TGCGCCAGCAGCCAAGTATGGACAGGGGGCAATCAGCCCCAGCATTTT